The 20 T cell receptor beta chains listed next were all sequenced from one sample in a study of multiple sclerosis patients with progressive multifocal leukoencephalopathy. Libraries were prepared by immunoSEQ multiplex PCR; TCRdb keeps only in-frame clonotypes and omits some of them. The table has more than 20,000 clones, under 95% seen once. Time point indicated: less than 15 months of natalizumab therapy. The specimen comprised PBMCs, sampled from a patient treated with natalizumab. These receptors were obtained from a young man with multiple sclerosis.

This chain connects TRBV11-3 to TRBJ1-5, with 9 bases fitting TRBD1. Germline lookup yields CDR1 SGHNT and CDR2 YENEEA. V dropped 5 bases and J dropped 0; count of bases not matched to a gene: 11. CDR3 length equals 18 residues. The CDR3 region is CASSHRTGVLCSNQPQHF. In nucleotides, the CDR3 is TGTGCCAGCAGCCATCGGACAGGGGTACTGTGTAGCAATCAGCCCCAGCATTTT.

The CDR3 DNA reads as TGTGCCAGCAGCGTAGCCGCGGGCTCCTACGAGCAGTACTTC. It yields the protein CASSVAAGSYEQYF. This chain connects TRBV9 to TRBJ2-7, with D possibly matching TRBD2 (5 bases). This CDR3 spans 14 amino acids. V was pared by 0 bases and J by 0 bases, with 7 bases between. The V gene's germline CDR1 is SGDLS and CDR2 YYNGEE.

The chain employs TRBV7-2 and TRBJ1-5; 10 nucleotides align to TRBD1. The length of the CDR3 is 16 residues. Per the germline V gene, CDR1 is SGHTA and CDR2 is FQGNSA. V lost 5 bases to trimming and J lost 8 bases; unmatched junction nucleotides: 12. CDR3 protein: CASSPAGTGVREPQHF. DNA of the CDR3: TGTGCCAGCAGCCCGGCCGGGACAGGGGTTAGGGAGCCCCAGCATTTT.

DNA of the CDR3: TGTGCCTGGAGTGTTGGCGCGGGGTACCAAGAGACCCAGTACTTC. It translates to CAWSVGAGYQETQYF. The chain is built from TRBV30 and TRBJ2-5; weak D call: TRBD2 (6 bases). With 0 bases removed from V and 0 bases from J, the gap between germline ends came to 11 bases. Germline CDR1 GTSNPN, CDR2 SVGIG (reference sequence). This CDR3 spans 15 amino acids.

The V gene is TRBV2, the J gene TRBJ1-2; maybe TRBD1 (6 bases). The germline V gene encodes CDR1 SNHLY and CDR2 FYNNEI. V gave up 7 bases and J gave up 6 bases, with 15 bases separating them. The CDR3 has 13 amino acids. The DNA for the CDR3 is TGTGCCAGCACCTTACAGGGTCTTAATGGCTACACCTTC. Translated, it gives CASTLQGLNGYTF.

The chain carries TRBV6-6 and TRBJ1-4; D may be TRBD1 (6 bases). Per germline, CDR1 MNHNY and CDR2 SVGAGI (reference sequence). The germline V and J ends were trimmed by 4 bases and 7 bases, with 16 bases remaining between them. This CDR3 is 15 amino acids long. The CDR3 region is CASSLRGARGEKLFF. The CDR3 DNA sequence: TGTGCCAGCAGTTTGAGGGGGGCGAGGGGTGAAAAACTGTTTTTT.

The CDR3 spells CASSRGREGETQYF. The DNA for the CDR3 is TGCGCCAGCAGTCGCGGGCGGGAGGGGGAGACCCAGTACTTC. The rearrangement links TRBV5-1 to TRBJ2-5, with 9 bases that match TRBD2. Trimming took 5 bases from V and 5 from J; bases not matched to a gene: 7. In germline, CDR1 is SGHRS, CDR2 YFSETQ. The CDR3 spans 14 residues.

There are a few counts of this clone. The chain joins TRBV23-1 to TRBJ1-3; a possible D gene is TRBD1 (5 bases). TRBV23-1 is placed among ORFs of uncertain function. This CDR3 region has 24 residues. Trimming removed 0 bases from V and 2 bases from J, with 35 bases in between. The CDR3 loop reads CASSQSGGSGTSGLSLTPGNTIYF. CDR3 sequence (DNA): TGCGCCAGCAGTCAATCGGGAGGGTCCGGGACTTCGGGACTTTCATTAACTCCTGGAAACACCATATATTTT.

The rearrangement links TRBV7-8 to TRBJ2-7, with 9 bases matching TRBD1. Germline assignment: CDR1 SGHVS and CDR2 FQNEAQ. With 6 bases clipped from V and 6 bases from J, the junction kept 9 bases outside the gene matches. The CDR3 runs 14 residues. Here the CDR3 DNA reads TGTGCCAGCAGTCGAACAGGGGGCCAAAGCGAGCAGTACGTC. Translating gives CASSRTGGQSEQYV.

The chain has TRBV10-2 and TRBJ2-7; D possibly uses TRBD1 or TRBD2 (5 bases each). This CDR3 contains 13 residues. Trimming took off 7 bases at V and 7 bases at J, with 17 bases between the two ends. From germline, CDR1 is WSHSY and CDR2 SAAADI. CDR3 sequence: CASTGPLTGEQYF. DNA of the CDR3: TGCGCCAGCACGGGACCCCTCACGGGGGAGCAGTACTTC.

V is TRBV11-2 and J is TRBJ1-2; tentative D call: TRBD1 (5 bases). Germline CDR1 and CDR2: SGHAT and FQNNGV. The CDR3 consists of 13 residues. Trimming cost V 1 base and J 8 bases, with 11 bases left between them. CDR3 in DNA: TGTGCCAGCAGCTTAGCGGGGCAGCGCGGCTACACCTTC. It specifies CASSLAGQRGYTF.

This clone was seen once. The V call is TRBV6-6, the J call TRBJ2-4; D might be TRBD1 or TRBD2, each matching 6 bases. Germline assignment: CDR1 MNHNY and CDR2 SVGAGI (reference sequence). V gave up 5 bases and J gave up 3 bases, with 17 bases separating them. The CDR3 is 16 residues long. The CDR3 coding sequence is TGTGCCAGCAGTACACCAGGGGTGCGGGGCAAAAACATTCAGTACTTC. It encodes CASSTPGVRGKNIQYF.

V and J are TRBV10-3 and TRBJ2-3; D may be TRBD1 or TRBD2 (6 bases each). Germline CDR1 and CDR2: ENHRY and SYGVKD. This CDR3 has 16 amino acids. V lost 0 bases and J 3 bases, leaving 13 bases between the germline ends. CDR3 sequence: CAISESRGETTDTQYF. The CDR3, as DNA: TGTGCCATCAGTGAGTCGAGGGGGGAGACGACAGATACGCAGTATTTT.

The chain carries TRBV10-3 and TRBJ2-7; 10 bases agree with TRBD2. V lost 0 bases to trimming and J lost 4 bases; unmatched junction nucleotides: 3. The germline gives CDR1 ENHRY, CDR2 SYGVKD. The CDR3 contains 15 residues. The CDR3 sequence: CAISESGLALYEQYV. In DNA form, the CDR3 reads TGTGCCATCAGTGAGTCGGGACTAGCGCTTTACGAGCAGTACGTC.

J is TRBJ2-3 and V is TRBV7-3; 8 nucleotides line up with TRBD1. CDR1 and CDR2 (germline): SGHTA, FQGTGA. With V trimmed by 2 bases and J by 2 bases, 3 bases remained unmatched. The length of the CDR3 is 15 residues. CDR3 DNA sequence: TGTGCCAGCAGCTTACAGGGGGCCCCCACAGATACGCAGTATTTT. Translated: CASSLQGAPTDTQYF.

This chain links TRBV6-1 with TRBJ1-2; D gene uncertain. The germline V gene encodes CDR1 MNHNS and CDR2 SASEGT. V was clipped by 3 bases and J by 4 bases, with 15 bases between them. This CDR3 has 15 amino acids. The CDR3 sequence is CASSDIGLRTYGYTF. The CDR3 DNA is TGTGCCAGCAGTGATATAGGACTTAGAACCTATGGCTACACCTTC.

The V call is TRBV7-2, the J call TRBJ2-5, with D perhaps being TRBD1 or TRBD2 (5 bases each). With 5 bases removed from V and 7 bases from J, the gap between germline ends came to 11 bases. The CDR3 contains 12 residues. Per germline, CDR1 SGHTA and CDR2 FQGNSA. In DNA, the CDR3 is TGTGCCAGCAGCCCTCGGGACCGGACCCAGTACTTC. Protein: CASSPRDRTQYF.

V is TRBV7-9 and J is TRBJ2-3; tentatively, D is TRBD1 or TRBD2 (5 bases each). From germline, CDR1 is SEHNR and CDR2 FQNEAQ (reference sequence). The ends were cut back, 5 bases at V and 5 bases at J, with 20 bases in the middle. This CDR3 comprises 16 residues. The CDR3 protein is CASSPQGRWQEDTQYF. In nucleotides, the CDR3 is TGTGCCAGCAGCCCTCAGGGACGGTGGCAAGAAGATACGCAGTATTTT. The full variable domain, in which reference TRBV7-9 and TRBJ2-3 provide the parts outside the CDR3, is DTGVSQNPRHKITKRGQNVTFRCDPISEHNRLYWYRQTLGQGPEFLTYFQNEAQLEKSRLLSDRFSAERPKGSFSTLEIQRTEQGDSAMYLCASSPQGRWQEDTQYFGPGTRLTVL.

The chain links TRBV5-1 to TRBJ1-1, with D perhaps TRBD1 (6 bases). The germline V and J ends were trimmed by 1 base and 0 bases, with 16 bases remaining between them. This CDR3 region has 17 residues. In germline, CDR1 is SGHRS, CDR2 YFSETQ. The CDR3 nucleotides are TGCGCCAGCAGCTTGTGGGGGCGCGGAGTCTTGAACACTGAAGCTTTCTTT. Translating gives CASSLWGRGVLNTEAFF. The full variable domain, rest sourced from reference TRBV5-1 and TRBJ1-1, is KAGVTQTPRYLIKTRGQQVTLSCSPISGHRSVSWYQQTPGQGLQFLFEYFSETQRNKGNFPGRFSGRQFSNSRSEMNVSTLELGDSALYLCASSLWGRGVLNTEAFFGQGTRLTVV.

This chain connects TRBV30 to TRBJ2-1; D call uncertain. The CDR3 runs to 17 residues. Per germline, CDR1 GTSNPN and CDR2 SVGIG (reference sequence). V lost 0 bases and J 0 bases, leaving 15 bases between the germline ends. CDR3 nucleotide sequence: TGTGCCTGGAGTGTATTTAGGCGGATAATCTCCTACAATGAGCAGTTCTTC. Its protein is CAWSVFRRIISYNEQFF.